This T cell receptor (beta chain) was obtained from a study of T cell repertoires in cytomegalovirus infection (dated by TCRdb to the late 2010s). About the study as a whole: The peptide stimulations were aimed at well-studied HLA-B-restricted epitopes as well as recently identified HLA-C-restricted CMV epitopes, whose presentation resists viral immunomodulation. The HLA type of each donor mattered for the analysis, because public TCR beta signatures pointed to carriage of CMV infection along with the matching HLA type.

Results and caveats for the whole study, not just this receptor: The ex vivo response was dominated by HLA-C-restricted CMV-specific TCR beta clonotypes, and the single most frequent clonotype in two of eight donors was supplied by these HLA-C-restricted clonotypes. In both this cohort and an independent cohort of 352 donors, the cumulative frequency of public TCR beta family members distinguished carriers of CMV infection plus the relevant HLA type.

The sequencing machine was an Illumina HiSeq 1500. TCRdb took the public reads, trimmed them with fastp at Q25, ran MiXCR for clone calling and kept in-frame beta chains. Rows with a matching CDR3 protein are joined into one entry that keeps the most common DNA and genes. The sample table contains about 830,000 distinct CDR3 sequences; only one count was recorded for over 25% of them. The ten most abundant clones make up 9.5% to 15% of the sample. The meaning of the sample's treatment or condition label: in vitro stimulation with specific CMV peptide epitopes to enrich CMV-specific T cells. Note on this clonotype: Its antigen remains undetermined. The sample holds no much larger clone one base away, and base qualities are not on file.

For CDR1 and CDR2, the germline V gene (reference sequence) lists MNHNY and SVGAGI. Trimming takes 2 bases off V and 6 bases off J; junction bases not matched to a gene: 9. There are 16 amino acids in the CDR3, from cysteine to phenylalanine inclusive. Only the CDR3 DNA is retained, 48 bases long and in frame from the first base. This chain is built from TRBV6-6 and TRBJ1-5; the central 8 bases match TRBD1. The source material was cultured CD8+ T cells from PBMCs, sampled from culture after CMV antigen stimulation. The TCR originated in a human donor in good health (CMV status not recorded). Some clones in this sample may be carry-over from other donors' samples. The nucleotides are TGTGCCAGCAGTTACGTGCCAGGGGGCCAGGGTCAGCCCCAGCATTTT. Its product reads: CASSYVPGGQGQPQHF.